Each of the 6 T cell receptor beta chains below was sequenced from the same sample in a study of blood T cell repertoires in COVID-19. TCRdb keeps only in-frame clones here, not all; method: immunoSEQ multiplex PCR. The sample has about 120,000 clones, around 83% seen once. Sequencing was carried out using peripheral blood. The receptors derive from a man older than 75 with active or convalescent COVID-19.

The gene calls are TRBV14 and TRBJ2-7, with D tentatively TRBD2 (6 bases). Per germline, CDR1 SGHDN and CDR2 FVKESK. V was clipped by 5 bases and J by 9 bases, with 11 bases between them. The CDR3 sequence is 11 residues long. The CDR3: CASSSMEGQYF. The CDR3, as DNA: TGTGCCAGCAGCTCAATGGAGGGGCAGTACTTC.

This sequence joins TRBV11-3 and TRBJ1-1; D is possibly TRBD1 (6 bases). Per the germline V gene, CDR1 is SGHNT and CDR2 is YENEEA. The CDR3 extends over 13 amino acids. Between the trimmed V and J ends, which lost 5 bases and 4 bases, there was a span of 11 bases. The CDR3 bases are TGTGCCAGCAGCCTACAGGGAAGCACTGAAGCTTTCTTT. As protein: CASSLQGSTEAFF.

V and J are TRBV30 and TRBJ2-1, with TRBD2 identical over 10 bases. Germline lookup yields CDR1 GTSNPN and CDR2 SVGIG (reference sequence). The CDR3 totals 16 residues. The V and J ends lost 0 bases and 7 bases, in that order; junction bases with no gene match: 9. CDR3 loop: CAWSVRISGGLNEQFF. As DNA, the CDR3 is TGTGCCTGGAGTGTACGAATTAGCGGGGGGTTAAATGAGCAGTTCTTC.

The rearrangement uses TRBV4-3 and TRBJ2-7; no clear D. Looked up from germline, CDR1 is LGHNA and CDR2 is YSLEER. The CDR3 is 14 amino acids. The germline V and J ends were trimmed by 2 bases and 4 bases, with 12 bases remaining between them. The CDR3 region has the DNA TGCGCCAGCAGCCAATTCCCACAAAATTACGAGCAGTACTTC. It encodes CASSQFPQNYEQYF.

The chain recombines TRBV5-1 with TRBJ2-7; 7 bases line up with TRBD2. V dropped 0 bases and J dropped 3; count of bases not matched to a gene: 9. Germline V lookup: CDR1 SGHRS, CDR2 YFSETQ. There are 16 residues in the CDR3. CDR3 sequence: CASSLVQLRENYEQYF. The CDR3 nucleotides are TGCGCCAGCAGCTTGGTACAGTTGCGGGAGAACTACGAGCAGTACTTC.

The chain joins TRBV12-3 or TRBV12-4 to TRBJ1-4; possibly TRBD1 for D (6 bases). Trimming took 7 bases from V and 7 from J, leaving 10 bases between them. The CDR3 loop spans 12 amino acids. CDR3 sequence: CASTPQGEKLFF. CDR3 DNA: TGTGCCAGCACCCCACAGGGTGAAAAACTGTTTTTT.